This entry describes one TCR beta chain. This clonotype turned up a few times. It has no known antigen specificity. Within one base of it there is no much larger clone, and no base qualities were kept. This sample is part of a study of human T cells and chemical hapten exposure (dated by TCRdb to about 2021). For the study in its entirety: For sensitization, 2% DPC in acetone was applied to a 2 cm by 2 cm area of upper inner arm skin. Patch testing on the upper back used Finn chambers containing 0.01% DPC, with scoring done after 6 days according to International Contact Dermatitis Research Group standards. For TCR sequencing, blood came from about 28 alopecia patients at anywhere from one to four time points (pre-sensitization, 2, 6 and 24 weeks). Patient blood was sampled pre-sensitization (week 0) and at 2, 6 and about 24 weeks after DPC sensitization. Patients additionally received weekly therapeutic DPC doses to the scalp throughout the roughly 24-week study period. The patient cohort, mostly female, included alopecia areata with under or over 50% scalp involvement, alopecia totalis and alopecia universalis. The study tracked peripheral blood TCR repertoire changes in vivo during primary and secondary sensitization to the hapten diphenylcyclopropenone (DPC) in alopecia patients. Libraries were pooled for sequencing, and variation in per-sample TCR yields was attributed mainly to small differences in library volumes within the pool.

In the paper's terms, the time point label means: pre-sensitization, week 0. Read against the paper, the sample's treatment or condition label means: therapeutic diphenylcyclopropenone sensitization with weekly scalp DPC. At every patch-test visit, the blood draw took place before the patch test was put on. Eligible patients were aged 18 to 70, diagnosed with alopecia, deemed suitable for DPC therapy, and excluded if pregnant. Total RNA was extracted from unfractionated whole blood collected in Tempus Blood RNA tubes. Library prep was done by RACE. TCRdb names NextSeq 500 as the instrument used. During library preparation, unique molecular identifiers were attached to individual cDNA molecules so that TCRs could be counted quantitatively and reproducibly. Each blood RNA sample was used to sequence both TCR alpha and TCR beta chains. From the authors' description of their analysis: Samples had a median of roughly 99,000 TCRs, with a range from roughly 20,000 to 690,600. V, J and CDR3 annotation of the TCR reads was performed with the Decombinator software suite. For the PS versus PT1 abundance plots, all samples were subsampled to the same number of TCRs (28,000). Expanded TCRs were defined as absent before sensitization and observed at least eight times at the 2-week time point. TCRdb handled the public reads itself, with Q25 trimming in fastp and clone calling in MiXCR, and kept productive beta chains. Each entry is one CDR3 protein sequence, shown with its most common DNA and genes. These V and J calls are TCRdb output, not the study's own analysis. The sample yields 250,000 or so distinct CDR3 sequences; just under 8% were counted once. The ten largest clones capture about 1.2% of the sample.

Sequences SGHTA (CDR1) and FQGNSA (CDR2) are obtained from the germline V gene. CDR3 length: 14 amino acids, cysteine to phenylalanine. Only CDR3 DNA remains: 42 bases, in frame from the first base. A distance of 11 bases separates the germline ends of V and J, which lose 4 bases and 2 bases respectively. Here is what the overall study found, with its caveats: A positive correlation was found between the number of PT1 expanded TCRs and patch test score, with significance reached at thresholds 8, 16 and 32 but not 4. Significantly more large CDR3 similarity clusters were formed by expanded TCRs than by pre-sensitization or healthy control sets, consistent with antigen-driven responses. Alopecia, a presumed autoimmune disease, was present in all patients, so the immune response of the patients might differ from that of healthy individuals. Repeated subsampling changed both the strength of the expansion versus patch-test correlation and the threshold at which the correlation became significant. DPC sensitization did not change the number of TCRs with a frequency above 1 in 1000, and there was no evidence of changes in global repertoire structure.

Recombination joined TRBV7-2 with TRBJ2-5; matching of 5 bases hints at TRBD2 as the D gene. The sequence came from a man between 18 and 29 years old with alopecia areata. Some clones in this sample may be carry-over from other donors' samples. The sequenced sample was whole blood, obtained in connection with sensitization to the hapten diphenylcyclopropenone (DPC). The DNA sequence follows: TGTGCCAGCAGCTATACTAGATTGCAAGAGACCCAGTACTTC. The encoded protein is CASSYTRLQETQYF.